The sequence of this T cell receptor beta chain was determined in a study of post-analysis software for immune sequencing data. The wider study: There were relapsing-remitting, secondary progressive and progressive-relapsing multiple sclerosis among the disease courses included.

Germline V lookup: CDR1 LGHDT, CDR2 YNNKEL (reference sequence). With 2 bases removed from V and 7 bases from J, the gap between germline ends came to 12 bases. The CDR3 length is 14 residues. General study findings and limits: Samples made in the same batch grouped tightly together by F measure. About five TRBV segments, including TRBV5-6, TRBV5-1 and TRBV20-1, were more frequent in patients than controls. There was significantly lower normalized Chao1 diversity in multiple sclerosis patients than in controls.

Unique molecular identifiers had been added to the TCR beta cDNA libraries. TCRdb re-called the PCR reads with MiXCR, one entry per CDR3 protein. The table includes hundreds of thousands of distinct CDR3 sequences, just under 30% detected once. This clonotype was counted a few times. The antigen is not known. The source is a girl under 18 with multiple sclerosis. The V call is TRBV3-1, the J call TRBJ2-1, with D uncertain. The sequenced sample was blood. The chain's CDR3 is CASSQPPDRNEQFF. CDR3 coding DNA: TGTGCCAGCAGCCAACCCCCGGATAGGAATGAGCAGTTCTTC.